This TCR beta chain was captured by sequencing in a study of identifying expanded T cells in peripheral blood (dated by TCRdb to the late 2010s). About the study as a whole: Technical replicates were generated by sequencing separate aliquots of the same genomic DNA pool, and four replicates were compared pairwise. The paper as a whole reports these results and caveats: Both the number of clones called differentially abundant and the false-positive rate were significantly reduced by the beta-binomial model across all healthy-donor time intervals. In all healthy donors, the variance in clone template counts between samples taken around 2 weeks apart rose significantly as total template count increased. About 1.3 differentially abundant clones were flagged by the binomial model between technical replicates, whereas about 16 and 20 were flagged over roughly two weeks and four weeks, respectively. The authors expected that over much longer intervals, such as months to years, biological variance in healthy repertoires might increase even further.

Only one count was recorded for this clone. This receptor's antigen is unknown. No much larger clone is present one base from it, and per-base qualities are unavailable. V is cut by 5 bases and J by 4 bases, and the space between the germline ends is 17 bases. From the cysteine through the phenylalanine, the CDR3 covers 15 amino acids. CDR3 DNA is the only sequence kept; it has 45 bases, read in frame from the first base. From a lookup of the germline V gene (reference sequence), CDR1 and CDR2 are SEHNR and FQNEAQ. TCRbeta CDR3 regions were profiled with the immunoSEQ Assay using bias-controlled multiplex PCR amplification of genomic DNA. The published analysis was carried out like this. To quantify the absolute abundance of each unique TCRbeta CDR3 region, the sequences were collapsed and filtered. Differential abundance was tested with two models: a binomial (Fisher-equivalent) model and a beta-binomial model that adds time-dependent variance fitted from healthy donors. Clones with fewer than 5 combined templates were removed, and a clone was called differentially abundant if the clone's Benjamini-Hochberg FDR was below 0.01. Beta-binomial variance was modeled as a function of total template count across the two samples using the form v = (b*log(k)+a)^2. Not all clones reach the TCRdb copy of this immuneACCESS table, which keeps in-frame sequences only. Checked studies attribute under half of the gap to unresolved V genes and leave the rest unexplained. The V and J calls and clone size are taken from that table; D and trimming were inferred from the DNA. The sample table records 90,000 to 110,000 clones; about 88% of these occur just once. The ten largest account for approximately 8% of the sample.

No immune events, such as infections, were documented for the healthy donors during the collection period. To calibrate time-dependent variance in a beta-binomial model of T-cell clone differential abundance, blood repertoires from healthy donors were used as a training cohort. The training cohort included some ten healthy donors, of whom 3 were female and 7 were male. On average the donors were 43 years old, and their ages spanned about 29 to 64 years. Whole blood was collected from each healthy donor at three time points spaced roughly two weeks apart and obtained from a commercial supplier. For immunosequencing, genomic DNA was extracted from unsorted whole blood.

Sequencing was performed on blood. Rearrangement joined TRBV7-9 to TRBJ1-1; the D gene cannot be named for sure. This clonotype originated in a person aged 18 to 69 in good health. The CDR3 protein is CASSTSARPGTEAFF. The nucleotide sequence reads TGTGCCAGCAGCACTTCAGCAAGGCCCGGCACTGAAGCTTTCTTT.